This T cell receptor beta chain came from a study of T cells after yellow fever vaccination. TCRdb re-analysed the 5' RACE reads in MiXCR, keeping a single row per CDR3 protein. The data contain around 320,000 distinct CDR3 sequences, about 10% of them singletons. This clonotype was counted only a few times. J gave up 1 base and V 4 bases, and 6 bases lay outside the gene matches. The CDR3 has 17 residues. Germline CDR1 reads SGHRS; CDR2 reads YFSETQ. This specimen was CD4+ T cells sorted from PBMCs, taken 45 days after the yellow fever booster vaccination. The sequence came from a man younger than 35 who received the YFV17D yellow fever vaccine. This chain uses TRBV5-1 with TRBJ2-6, with 9 nucleotides matching TRBD1. DNA of the CDR3: TGCGCCAGCAGCCTGCAGACAGGGGGATCTGGGGCCAACGTCCTGACTTTC. Translated, it gives CASSLQTGGSGANVLTF.